This passage covers 30 T cell receptor beta chains from one sample sequenced in a study of shared clonotypes between healthy human individuals. Only in-frame clones appear in the TCRdb table, and some are missing; sequencing was by immunoSEQ multiplex PCR. The sample consists of under 850,000 clones, over 55% of them appearing once. Sequencing was performed on memory CD4+ T cells sorted from blood. Subset in this sample: CD45RA-negative fraction. The receptors were sampled from a woman in her twenties or thirties in good health.

The chain employs TRBV28 and TRBJ2-5; the match to TRBD1 covers 8 bases. There are 13 residues in the CDR3. V shed 8 bases, J shed 5 bases, and the junction held 7 bases outside the gene matches. The V gene's germline CDR1 is MDHEN and CDR2 SYDVKM. The CDR3 protein is CASPRQGTETQYF. As DNA, the CDR3 is TGTGCCAGCCCTCGACAGGGGACGGAGACCCAGTACTTC.

This clone was seen ten or more times. The chain combines TRBV6-1 with TRBJ1-3; 8 bases agree with TRBD1. The CDR3 has 17 amino acids. V was pared by 3 bases and J by 3 bases, with 10 bases of the junction left unmatched. The germline gives CDR1 MNHNS, CDR2 SASEGT. This CDR3 reads CASSDLHQDRVGNTIYF. DNA of the CDR3: TGTGCCAGCAGTGATCTCCACCAGGACAGGGTTGGAAACACCATATATTTT.

This clone was seen a few times. The chain recombines TRBV7-9 with TRBJ1-2; no firm D call. V was cut by 2 bases and J by 3 bases, with 10 bases left in between. The CDR3 is 14 amino acids. Germline CDR1 SEHNR, CDR2 FQNEAQ (reference sequence). This chain's CDR3 is CASSLNVRDYGYTF. The CDR3 nucleotides read TGTGCCAGCAGCTTAAATGTCCGGGACTATGGCTACACCTTC. Full variable domain (outside the CDR3, taken from reference TRBV7-9 and TRBJ1-2): DTGVSQNPRHKITKRGQNVTFRCDPISEHNRLYWYRQTLGQGPEFLTYFQNEAQLEKSRLLSDRFSAERPKGSFSTLEIQRTEQGDSAMYLCASSLNVRDYGYTFGSGTRLTVV.

The chain combines TRBV30 with TRBJ1-2; no clear D. CDR1 GTSNPN and CDR2 SVGIG come from the germline V gene (reference sequence). The CDR3 spans 13 residues. Between the trimmed V and J ends, which lost 1 base and 4 bases, there was a span of 10 bases. Written as DNA, the CDR3 is TGTGCCTGGAGTGAAAAGGTCGGCTATGGCTACACCTTC. This encodes CAWSEKVGYGYTF.

The CDR3 loop is CASSWGGGKTQYF. The CDR3 DNA follows: TGTGCCAGTAGCTGGGGTGGGGGAAAGACCCAGTACTTC. The V call is TRBV19, the J call TRBJ2-5; D is tentatively TRBD1 or TRBD2 (5 bases each). V lost 6 bases to trimming and J lost 6 bases, with 14 bases between them. This CDR3 contains 13 residues. Germline CDR1 LNHDA, CDR2 SQIVND (reference sequence).

This chain connects TRBV5-1 to TRBJ2-3; weak D call: TRBD2 (6 bases). The V end lost 1 base, the J end lost 1 base, and 7 bases lay between the germline ends. Germline V CDR1 and CDR2: SGHRS, YFSETQ. The CDR3 runs 14 residues. The CDR3 loop reads CASSLSSGTDTQYF. In DNA form, the CDR3 reads TGCGCCAGCAGCTTGTCTAGCGGCACAGATACGCAGTATTTT.

This rearrangement joins TRBV7-9 to TRBJ2-7; a possible D gene is TRBD2 (6 bases). The CDR3 is 16 residues long. CDR1 and CDR2 from the germline V gene are SEHNR and FQNEAQ (reference sequence). V dropped 0 bases and J dropped 3 bases, with 15 bases sitting between them. The CDR3 reads CASSLASTSRIYEQYF. CDR3 nucleotides: TGTGCCAGCAGCTTAGCGTCCACTAGCCGGATCTACGAGCAGTACTTC.

This clone was found a few times. The CDR3 DNA reads TGTGCCAGCTCACCAGTCACGGCAACACTGAACGCTTTCTTT. Amino acid sequence: CASSPVTATLNAFF. This chain connects TRBV18 to TRBJ1-1; D gene uncertain. V dropped 2 bases and J dropped 11 bases, with 18 bases sitting between them. The germline gives CDR1 KGHSH, CDR2 LQKENI. The CDR3 contains 14 residues.

About this clone: At the DNA level, this CDR3 is encoded by other sequences in the same sample as well. This sequence joins TRBV7-9 and TRBJ1-3, with D unresolved. V gave up 2 bases and J gave up 1 base, with 6 bases separating them. Germline CDR1 reads SEHNR; CDR2 reads FQNEAQ (reference sequence). The CDR3 contains 14 residues. The CDR3 reads CASSLTRSGNTIYF. Here the CDR3 DNA reads TGTGCCAGCAGCTTAACCCGGTCTGGAAACACCATATATTTT.

This sequence joins TRBV7-9 and TRBJ2-7; TRBD1 aligns across 9 bases. Germline V lookup: CDR1 SEHNR, CDR2 FQNEAQ (reference sequence). Trimming cost V 1 base and J 3 bases; bases outside gene matches: 4. The CDR3 is made up of 15 amino acids. CDR3 nucleotides: TGTGCCAGCAGCTTAGTGGACAGGGGTATCTACGAGCAGTACTTC. It translates to CASSLVDRGIYEQYF.

V gene TRBV5-8 combines with J gene TRBJ2-3; D is possibly TRBD1 (6 bases). V lost 4 bases and J lost 0, with 15 bases in between. Germline V CDR1 and CDR2: SGHTS, YDEGEE. The length of the CDR3 is 16 residues. The CDR3 DNA sequence: TGTGCCAGCAGCCAAGAGGGGACACCGAGCACAGATACGCAGTATTTT. Encoded protein: CASSQEGTPSTDTQYF. Complete variable domain (other parts from reference TRBV5-8 and TRBJ2-3): EAGVTQSPTHLIKTRGQQATLRCSPISGHTSVYWYQQALGLGLQFLLWYDEGEERNRGNFPPRFSGRQFPNYSSELNVNALELEDSALYLCASSQEGTPSTDTQYFGPGTRLTVL.

The CDR3 sequence: CASSLGSGPRGTQYF. Written as DNA, the CDR3 is TGCGCCAGCAGCTTGGGATCAGGGCCCCGAGGGACCCAGTACTTC. The chain couples TRBV5-1 to TRBJ2-5; D might be TRBD1 (5 bases). The V and J ends lost 0 bases and 7 bases respectively, with 16 bases between them. Germline V CDR1 and CDR2: SGHRS, YFSETQ. This CDR3 comprises 15 residues.

This clone is classed as medium-sized. Other DNA sequences of this sample code for an identical CDR3. V usage is TRBV5-1 and J usage is TRBJ2-5, with TRBD1 identical over 8 bases. The CDR3 is 13 residues long. V lost 2 bases and J lost 7; bases outside the gene matches: 4. Germline V CDR1 and CDR2: SGHRS, YFSETQ. In DNA, the CDR3 is TGCGCCAGCAGCTTCGGACAGGGAGGGACCCAGTACTTC. Translating it yields CASSFGQGGTQYF. Full variable domain (remainder filled in from reference TRBV5-1 and TRBJ2-5): KAGVTQTPRYLIKTRGQQVTLSCSPISGHRSVSWYQQTPGQGLQFLFEYFSETQRNKGNFPGRFSGRQFSNSRSEMNVSTLELGDSALYLCASSFGQGGTQYFGPGTRLLVL.

The V and J genes are TRBV6-5 and TRBJ2-2; no clear D gene. The CDR3 spans 14 residues. Germline values: CDR1 MNHEY, CDR2 SVGAGI. V lost 1 base, J lost 1 base, and 4 bases lay in between. The CDR3 DNA is TGTGCCAGCAGTTACTTCGGGAACACCGGGGAGCTGTTTTTT. Protein sequence: CASSYFGNTGELFF.

The chain uses TRBV7-2 and TRBJ2-3; 8 bases map to TRBD1. CDR1 and CDR2 from the germline V gene are SGHTA and FQGNSA. V dropped 5 bases and J dropped 4; count of bases not matched to a gene: 8. The CDR3 consists of 15 residues. CDR3 coding DNA: TGTGCCAGCAGCGGCCGACAGGGGAAGGCAGATACGCAGTATTTT. Amino acids: CASSGRQGKADTQYF.

The chain uses TRBV11-1 and TRBJ1-1; D uncertain. The CDR3 extends over 13 amino acids. Germline CDR1 and CDR2: SGHAT and FQDESV (reference sequence). V lost 6 bases, J lost 4 bases, and 12 bases lay in between. The CDR3 loop is CASSPTEGTEAFF. The CDR3 nucleotides are TGTGCCAGCAGTCCAACAGAGGGCACTGAAGCTTTCTTT.

The chain couples TRBV2 to TRBJ2-5; 9 bases agree with TRBD1. Per germline, CDR1 SNHLY and CDR2 FYNNEI. V shed 8 bases, J shed 3 bases, and the junction held 10 bases outside the gene matches. The CDR3 totals 15 residues. Written as DNA, the CDR3 is TGTGCCAGCCAACAGGGGGCGAATTTCGAAGAGACCCAGTACTTC. Protein sequence: CASQQGANFEETQYF.

V is TRBV7-8 and J is TRBJ2-2, with unresolved D. Germline V gives CDR1 SGHVS, CDR2 FQNEAQ. Between the trimmed V and J ends, which lost 8 bases and 6 bases, there was a span of 16 bases. The CDR3 length is 14 residues. In DNA, the CDR3 is TGTGCCAGCTTAAGTCGCGAGGCGTCCGGGGAGCTGTTTTTT. Its protein product is CASLSREASGELFF.

V usage is TRBV2 and J usage is TRBJ1-1; D not resolved. Per germline, CDR1 SNHLY and CDR2 FYNNEI. There are 12 residues in the CDR3. The V gene lost 3 bases and the J gene lost 0 bases, with 2 bases spanning the gap. CDR3 sequence (DNA): TGTGCCAGCAGTGAGCTGAACACTGAAGCTTTCTTT. The encoded protein is CASSELNTEAFF. The entire variable domain, with the rest obtained from reference TRBV2 and TRBJ1-1, is as follows: EPEVTQTPSHQVTQMGQEVILRCVPISNHLYFYWYRQILGQKVEFLVSFYNNEISEKSEIFDDQFSVERPDGSNFTLKIRSTKLEDSAMYFCASSELNTEAFFGQGTRLTVV.

This clone was detected once. J is TRBJ1-1 and V is TRBV7-3; the D is unclear. Trimming removed 8 bases from V and 7 bases from J, with 11 bases in between. The CDR3 runs 11 residues. Germline loops: CDR1 SGHTA, CDR2 FQGTGA. CDR3 protein: CASPWAREAFF. The CDR3 DNA is TGTGCCAGCCCGTGGGCCCGTGAAGCTTTCTTT.

V and J are TRBV6-6 and TRBJ1-1; no firm D call. There are 12 residues in the CDR3. Looked up from germline, CDR1 is MNHNY and CDR2 is SVGAGI (reference sequence). Trimming removed 8 bases from V and 5 bases from J, with 12 bases in between. The CDR3 nucleotides are TGTGCCAGCCGTTTGCCTGGGACTGAAGCTTTCTTT. This sequence encodes CASRLPGTEAFF.

The chain combines TRBV11-2 with TRBJ2-5, with 7 bases matching TRBD2. With V trimmed by 5 bases and J by 3 bases, 9 bases remained unmatched. The germline CDR1 and CDR2 sequences are SGHAT and FQNNGV. The CDR3 extends over 15 amino acids. CDR3 coding DNA: TGTGCCAGCAGCCTTCCCTTGGGGGGGGAAGAGACCCAGTACTTC. It yields the protein CASSLPLGGEETQYF. The whole variable domain, filled in from reference TRBV11-2 and TRBJ2-5, reads EAGVAQSPRYKIIEKRQSVAFWCNPISGHATLYWYQQILGQGPKLLIQFQNNGVVDDSQLPKDRFSAERLKGVDSTLKIQPAKLEDSAVYLCASSLPLGGEETQYFGPGTRLLVL.

CDR3 coding DNA: TGTGCCAGCAGCTTAGCGGCCAAGGTGAACACTGAAGCTTTCTTT. Encoded protein: CASSLAAKVNTEAFF. This chain connects TRBV11-2 to TRBJ1-1, with D uncertain. V gave up 1 base and J gave up 0 bases, with 9 bases separating them. The germline gives CDR1 SGHAT, CDR2 FQNNGV. CDR3 length: 15 residues.

This chain uses TRBV7-2 with TRBJ2-1, with 10 bases lining up with TRBD2. The CDR3 is 14 amino acids. From germline, CDR1 is SGHTA and CDR2 FQGNSA. J lost 6 bases, V lost 3 bases, and 2 bases had no gene match. For the CDR3, the DNA is TGTGCCAGCAGCTTTAGCGGGAGGATCAATGAGCAGTTCTTC. Protein: CASSFSGRINEQFF.

This clone was recorded once. The V and J genes are TRBV5-1 and TRBJ2-2; 7 positions agree with TRBD2. Trimming cost V 5 bases and J 0 bases; bases outside gene matches: 4. The CDR3 length is 15 residues. Germline V lookup: CDR1 SGHRS, CDR2 YFSETQ. The CDR3 sequence is CASRREGTNTGELFF. As DNA, the CDR3 is TGCGCCAGCAGAAGGGAGGGCACGAACACCGGGGAGCTGTTTTTT.

This chain joins TRBV19 and TRBJ2-7, with D perhaps being TRBD1 or TRBD2 (6 bases each). V was clipped by 6 bases and J by 4 bases, with 28 bases between them. The germline gives CDR1 LNHDA, CDR2 SQIVND (reference sequence). The CDR3 sequence is 18 residues long. CDR3 bases: TGTGCCAGTAGCATAAGCCCCGGAGGTCAGGGCGGGACATACGAGCAGTACTTC. This encodes CASSISPGGQGGTYEQYF.

This sequence joins TRBV6-5 and TRBJ2-7; D is ambiguous. The length of the CDR3 is 15 residues. V was trimmed by 0 bases and J by 5 bases, leaving 14 bases between them. The germline gives CDR1 MNHEY, CDR2 SVGAGI. The CDR3 DNA reads TGTGCCAGCAGTTACTCGGGATCGGGTAGCCACGAGCAGTACTTC. Residues: CASSYSGSGSHEQYF.

J is TRBJ2-5 and V is TRBV5-4, with 12 positions matching TRBD1. Germline CDR1 is SGHNT and CDR2 is YYREEE (reference sequence). Trimming removed 1 base from V and 1 base from J; junction bases left unmatched: 8. The CDR3 is 18 residues long. The CDR3 nucleotides read TGTGCCAGCAGCTTGCCGGGACAGGGGGCTAAAACCCAAGAGACCCAGTACTTC. It codes for CASSLPGQGAKTQETQYF.

The V gene is TRBV7-9, the J gene TRBJ2-3; D possibly corresponds to TRBD2 (6 bases). This CDR3 is 15 amino acids long. Germline assignment: CDR1 SEHNR and CDR2 FQNEAQ (reference sequence). The V end was cut by 1 base, the J end by 1 base, with 9 bases between. CDR3: CASSLGASGTDTQYF. In nucleotides, the CDR3 is TGTGCCAGCAGCTTAGGCGCTAGCGGCACAGATACGCAGTATTTT. The full variable domain, its missing parts supplied by reference TRBV7-9 and TRBJ2-3, is DTGVSQNPRHKITKRGQNVTFRCDPISEHNRLYWYRQTLGQGPEFLTYFQNEAQLEKSRLLSDRFSAERPKGSFSTLEIQRTEQGDSAMYLCASSLGASGTDTQYFGPGTRLTVL.

This chain links TRBV6-1 with TRBJ1-2; D call uncertain. Germline CDR1 is MNHNS and CDR2 is SASEGT. V lost 7 bases and J lost 4, with 19 bases in between. The CDR3 runs 15 residues. This CDR3 is CASIRRVESGYGYTF. For the CDR3, the DNA is TGTGCCAGCATCCGAAGGGTGGAAAGTGGCTATGGCTACACCTTC.